The source of this T cell receptor (beta chain) is a study of OX40 agonist ivuxolimab in advanced cancers. The overall study: Partial response was recorded in three patients: one hepatocellular carcinoma and two cutaneous melanoma cases. Study-wide points: The specificity for antigen of the expanded peripheral T cells was not determined. By week 6 at 0.1 to 3.0 mg/kg, blood CD4+ and CD8+ T cells had expanded clonally. Among the lowest peripheral clonal expansion occurred in 0.1-3.0 mg/kg partial responders.

Here immunoSEQ multiplex PCR was the method, and the copy in TCRdb shows in-frame clones only, minus some. The data hold 20,000 to 25,000 clones, with roughly 90% observed a single time. Per germline, CDR1 PRHDT and CDR2 FYEKMQ (reference sequence). Trimming took 5 bases from V and 2 from J; bases not matched to a gene: 7. CDR3 length: 16 amino acids. A remark on this clone: Its antigen remains unidentified.

V is TRBV13 and J is TRBJ2-5; 11 bases fit TRBD2. Here the sequenced sample was CD4+ or CD8+ T cells sorted from blood, taken in a trial of the OX40 agonist ivuxolimab. The sequence derives from an adult with an advanced solid tumor such as melanoma, head and neck, liver or kidney cancer. CDR3 DNA sequence: TGTGCCAGCAGCGGGAGACTAGCGGGGCAACAAGAGACCCAGTACTTC. This gives the protein CASSGRLAGQQETQYF.